The 24 T cell receptor beta chains below all came from one sample that was sequenced in a study of early T cells in non-severe SARS-CoV-2 infection. TCRdb processed the 5' RACE reads anew with MiXCR; each CDR3 protein has one entry. The table shows over 50,000 distinct CDR3 sequences, with roughly 8.2% occurring only once. The sample here was whole blood, taken at baseline. Source of these receptors: an adult who was a healthcare worker with PCR-confirmed SARS-CoV-2 infection or an uninfected control (not recorded which).

This clonotype has only a few counts. The chain links TRBV7-9 to TRBJ2-1; D perhaps matches TRBD2 (6 bases). V was clipped by 5 bases and J by 0 bases, with 11 bases between them. The CDR3 has 15 amino acids. The germline CDR1 and CDR2 sequences are SEHNR and FQNEAQ (reference sequence). The CDR3 bases are TGTGCCAGCAGCATGCGGGACTCCTCCTACAATGAGCAGTTCTTC. It encodes CASSMRDSSYNEQFF. Complete variable domain (other parts from reference TRBV7-9 and TRBJ2-1): DTGVSQNPRHKITKRGQNVTFRCDPISEHNRLYWYRQTLGQGPEFLTYFQNEAQLEKSRLLSDRFSAERPKGSFSTLEIQRTEQGDSAMYLCASSMRDSSYNEQFFGPGTRLTVL.

There are many counts of this clonotype. J is TRBJ2-1 and V is TRBV14; 8 bases are a match to TRBD2. The junction had 12 bases not matched to a gene; V was cut back by 4 bases and J by 10 bases. Germline values: CDR1 SGHDN, CDR2 FVKESK. The CDR3 is 15 residues long. The CDR3 bases are TGTGCCAGCAGCCCTTATCCGGGACTAGGCGGGGAGCAGTTCTTC. Translation gives CASSPYPGLGGEQFF. The variable domain in full, completed from reference TRBV14 and TRBJ2-1, reads EAGVTQFPSHSVIEKGQTVTLRCDPISGHDNLYWYRRVMGKEIKFLLHFVKESKQDESGMPNNRFLAERTGGTYSTLKVQPAELEDSGVYFCASSPYPGLGGEQFFGPGTRLTVL.

The chain links TRBV29-1 to TRBJ2-5, with a weak D call TRBD1 (5 bases). The germline V and J ends were trimmed by 1 base and 1 base, with 10 bases remaining between them. CDR3 length equals 14 residues. Germline V gene data show CDR1 as SQVTM and CDR2 as ANQGSEA. This CDR3 reads CSVEAVQGQETQYF. The CDR3 nucleotides are TGCAGCGTTGAAGCCGTCCAGGGCCAAGAGACCCAGTACTTC. Using reference TRBV29-1 and TRBJ2-5 for the parts outside the CDR3, the full variable domain is SAVISQKPSRDICQRGTSLTIQCQVDSQVTMMFWYRQQPGQSLTLIATANQGSEATYESGFVIDKFPISRPNLTFSTLTVSNMSPEDSSIYLCSVEAVQGQETQYFGPGTRLLVL.

This clonotype has a handful of counts. The J gene is TRBJ2-1, the V gene TRBV3-1, with TRBD2 matching 11 bases. The CDR3 is 18 residues long. With 2 bases clipped from V and 8 bases from J, the junction kept 14 bases outside the gene matches. CDR1 is LGHDT and CDR2 is YNNKEL in the germline V gene (reference sequence). The CDR3 region is CASSQFTEPSGRTDEQFF. In DNA, the CDR3 is TGTGCCAGCAGCCAATTTACCGAGCCTAGCGGGAGGACCGATGAGCAGTTCTTC.

The table lists this clonotype with many counts. The chain recombines TRBV27 with TRBJ2-7; D remains ambiguous. The CDR3 loop spans 11 amino acids. The V end lost 8 bases, the J end lost 4 bases, and 9 bases lay between the germline ends. CDR1 is MNHEY, CDR2 SMNVEV, per germline (reference sequence). The CDR3 loop is CASGLSYEQYF. The CDR3 DNA reads TGTGCCAGCGGATTAAGTTACGAGCAGTACTTC.

This clonotype was detected many times. The rearrangement links TRBV19 to TRBJ2-2; TRBD1 matches at 11 bases. This CDR3 region has 15 residues. Germline CDR1 is LNHDA and CDR2 is SQIVND (reference sequence). V dropped 4 bases and J dropped 6; count of bases not matched to a gene: 4. CDR3 amino acids: CASSTGQGAAGELFF. DNA of the CDR3: TGTGCCAGTAGTACCGGACAGGGGGCGGCCGGGGAGCTGTTTTTT.

This clonotype has at least ten counts. The chain joins TRBV20-1 to TRBJ2-1; D possibly uses TRBD1 or TRBD2 (6 bases each). The CDR3 is made up of 15 amino acids. The V and J ends lost 0 bases and 4 bases respectively, with 13 bases between them. Per germline, CDR1 DFQATT and CDR2 SNEGSKA (reference sequence). The CDR3 here is CSARDKGEAYNEQFF. The CDR3 DNA sequence: TGCAGTGCTAGAGATAAGGGGGAGGCATACAATGAGCAGTTCTTC.

This clonotype was detected ten times or more. V usage is TRBV7-9 and J usage is TRBJ2-1; D perhaps matches TRBD2 (5 bases). V lost 1 base, J lost 2 bases, and 15 bases lay in between. CDR1 and CDR2 from the germline V gene are SEHNR and FQNEAQ (reference sequence). The CDR3 loop spans 17 amino acids. CDR3 coding DNA: TGTGCCAGCAGCTTAGGGTGGGTTGGAGGAACCTACAATGAGCAGTTCTTC. It yields the protein CASSLGWVGGTYNEQFF.

This clonotype has a count of ten or more. This chain connects TRBV4-3 to TRBJ2-2; 11 positions match TRBD2. Germline V gene data show CDR1 as LGHNA and CDR2 as YSLEER. The CDR3 runs 17 residues. V shed 4 bases and J 6 bases; nucleotides not matched to a gene: 10. The chain's CDR3 is CASSPHTSGSGAGELFF. The CDR3 nucleotides read TGCGCCAGCAGCCCGCACACTAGCGGGAGTGGGGCCGGGGAGCTGTTTTTT.

This clonotype was seen a handful of times. The chain is built from TRBV5-1 and TRBJ1-2; D perhaps matches TRBD1 (5 bases). The CDR3 runs to 13 residues. V lost 6 bases to trimming and J lost 10 bases, with 19 bases between them. Per germline, CDR1 SGHRS and CDR2 YFSETQ. CDR3 sequence reads: CASTQDQVLNYTF. In DNA form, the CDR3 reads TGCGCCAGCACACAGGACCAGGTTTTGAACTACACCTTC.

This clonotype was observed many times. CDR3 nucleotide sequence: TGTGCCAGCAGCCCCACCCGGACTAGCGGCTACGAGCAGTACTTC. Translated: CASSPTRTSGYEQYF. The gene calls are TRBV7-6 and TRBJ2-7; TRBD2 matches 10 bases. J lost 3 bases, V lost 5 bases, and 7 bases had no gene match. CDR3 size: 15 residues. Germline values: CDR1 SGHVS, CDR2 FNYEAQ.

In this sample, this clonotype turned up a few times. The chain links TRBV7-9 to TRBJ2-7; D is uncertain. Trimming pared 5 bases from V and 3 bases from J, leaving 11 bases between. Per the germline V gene, CDR1 is SEHNR and CDR2 is FQNEAQ (reference sequence). The CDR3 loop spans 13 amino acids. CDR3 DNA: TGTGCCAGCAGCCGCGCTGGCATCTACGAGCAGTACTTC. Amino acid sequence: CASSRAGIYEQYF.

Remarks on this clonotype: The germline gene is not matched at one end of the junction; a read error may be the cause. The V call is TRBV3-1, the J call TRBJ2-1; D is uncertain. There are 13 residues in the CDR3. The germline gives CDR1 LGHDT, CDR2 YNNKEL (reference sequence). The CDR3 here is CANSQVDPNEQFF. In DNA form, the CDR3 reads TGTGCCAACAGCCAAGTTGACCCCAATGAGCAGTTCTTC.

This clonotype was observed a few times. V usage is TRBV6-2 or TRBV6-3 and J usage is TRBJ2-3; D call uncertain. The CDR3 contains 13 residues. V lost 7 bases, J lost 4 bases, and 12 bases lay in between. CDR1 and CDR2 from the germline V gene are MNHEY and SVGEGT. In nucleotides, the CDR3 is TGTGCCAGCATCCGCGCGACGGCAGATACGCAGTATTTT. Its translation: CASIRATADTQYF.

Many counts were recorded for this clonotype. The rearrangement joins TRBV30 to TRBJ1-2, with 10 bases aligning to TRBD1. V dropped 4 bases and J dropped 0; count of bases not matched to a gene: 11. CDR1 GTSNPN and CDR2 SVGIG come from the germline V gene (reference sequence). The CDR3 length is 17 residues. The CDR3 region is CAWTDRDRGGPNYGYTF. The CDR3 DNA sequence: TGTGCCTGGACAGACCGGGACAGGGGAGGTCCTAACTATGGCTACACCTTC.

This clonotype was seen a few times. The chain joins TRBV2 to TRBJ2-2, with D tentatively TRBD2 (5 bases). The CDR3 length is 14 residues. V was clipped by 8 bases and J by 5 bases, with 15 bases between them. Germline lookup yields CDR1 SNHLY and CDR2 FYNNEI. CDR3 region: CASQKNGVTGELFF. The CDR3 region has the DNA TGTGCCAGCCAGAAGAACGGGGTGACCGGGGAGCTGTTTTTT.

This chain connects TRBV21-1 to TRBJ2-5. TRBV21-1 is a recognized pseudogene. CDR3 length equals 17 residues. This chain's CDR3 is CASSKNGVTLWKETQYF. The CDR3 DNA sequence: TGTGCCAGCAGCAAAAATGGGGTGACCCTTTGGAAAGAGACCCAGTACTTC.

The chain uses TRBV3-1 and TRBJ2-2; D is unresolved. The CDR3 covers 15 residues. Trimming shortened V by 2 bases and J by 4 bases, and 11 bases separated the two germline ends. Germline V gene sequence: CDR1 LGHDT, CDR2 YNNKEL (reference sequence). CDR3 loop: CASSQTFLLTGELFF. CDR3 in DNA: TGTGCCAGCAGCCAAACTTTTCTCCTCACCGGGGAGCTGTTTTTT.

The chain recombines TRBV9 with TRBJ2-2; 8 nucleotides line up with TRBD2. Losses at the gene ends were 4 bases for V and 3 bases for J; bases not matched to a gene: 8. CDR1 SGDLS and CDR2 YYNGEE come from the germline V gene. The CDR3 contains 16 residues. CDR3 sequence reads: CASSSRGGGDTGELFF. CDR3 bases: TGTGCCAGCAGCTCCCGGGGGGGAGGGGACACCGGGGAGCTGTTTTTT.

This chain connects TRBV28 to TRBJ2-3; D possibly corresponds to TRBD2 (5 bases). This CDR3 has 16 residues. The germline CDR1 and CDR2 sequences are MDHEN and SYDVKM. V gave up 5 bases and J gave up 0 bases, with 15 bases separating them. CDR3 sequence reads: CASSLLKLASTDTQYF. The DNA for the CDR3 is TGTGCCAGCAGTCTCCTGAAGCTAGCAAGCACAGATACGCAGTATTTT.

This chain connects TRBV2 to TRBJ2-1, with D hard to call. With 2 bases removed from V and 4 bases from J, the gap between germline ends came to 0 bases. The germline V gene has CDR1 SNHLY and CDR2 FYNNEI. The CDR3 extends over 11 amino acids. The CDR3 coding sequence is TGTGCCAGCAGTGAATACAATGAGCAGTTCTTC. Translating it yields CASSEYNEQFF. The whole variable domain, remainder taken from reference TRBV2 and TRBJ2-1, is EPEVTQTPSHQVTQMGQEVILRCVPISNHLYFYWYRQILGQKVEFLVSFYNNEISEKSEIFDDQFSVERPDGSNFTLKIRSTKLEDSAMYFCASSEYNEQFFGPGTRLTVL.

This clonotype was detected a few times. V usage is TRBV28 and J usage is TRBJ2-7; 7 bases map to TRBD1. The CDR3 extends over 13 amino acids. J was trimmed by 3 bases and V by 8 bases; bases with no gene match: 7. Looked up from germline, CDR1 is MDHEN and CDR2 is SYDVKM. The CDR3 DNA reads TGTGCCAGCGAGAGGACAGGAGGCTACGAGCAGTACTTC. It specifies CASERTGGYEQYF.

This chain connects TRBV12-3 or TRBV12-4 to TRBJ2-7; tentatively, D is TRBD2 (9 bases). The CDR3 contains 21 residues. V lost 5 bases, J lost 0 bases, and 32 bases lay in between. CDR3 DNA: TGTGCCAGCAGTGGACAGGGATCGGGTTGGATAGCGGGAGAAAACTCCTACGAGCAGTACTTC. Its protein product is CASSGQGSGWIAGENSYEQYF.

This clonotype was detected only a few times. This chain links TRBV28 with TRBJ2-6; D unclear. Trimming removed 5 bases from V and 1 base from J, with 12 bases in between. The CDR3 length is 16 residues. Germline values: CDR1 MDHEN, CDR2 SYDVKM. The CDR3 DNA sequence: TGTGCCAGCAGTAGCCCCGGGCAGTCTGGGGCCAACGTCCTGACTTTC. Its protein product is CASSSPGQSGANVLTF.